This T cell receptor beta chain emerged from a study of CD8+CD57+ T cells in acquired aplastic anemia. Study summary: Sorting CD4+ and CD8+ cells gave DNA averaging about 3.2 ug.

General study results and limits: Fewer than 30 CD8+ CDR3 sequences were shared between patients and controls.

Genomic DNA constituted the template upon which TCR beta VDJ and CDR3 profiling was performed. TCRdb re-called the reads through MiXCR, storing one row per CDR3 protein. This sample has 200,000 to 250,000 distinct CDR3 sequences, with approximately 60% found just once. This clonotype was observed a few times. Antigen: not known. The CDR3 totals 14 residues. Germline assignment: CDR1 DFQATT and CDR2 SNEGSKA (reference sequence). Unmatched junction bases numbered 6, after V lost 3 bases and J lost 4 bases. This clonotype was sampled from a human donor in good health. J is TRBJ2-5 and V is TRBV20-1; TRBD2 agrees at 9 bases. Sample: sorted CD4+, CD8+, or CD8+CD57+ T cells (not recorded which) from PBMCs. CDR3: CSASTLAGRETQYF. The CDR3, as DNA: TGCAGTGCTAGTACCCTAGCGGGACGAGAGACCCAGTACTTC.